The entry that follows covers one T cell receptor beta chain sequence. Its cognate antigen is unknown. The ends were cut back, 2 bases at V and 6 bases at J, with 13 bases in the middle. The CDR3 extends over 14 amino acids. CDR1 is MNHEY and CDR2 is SVGAGI in the germline V gene. The data stem from a study of radiotherapy plus CTLA-4 blockade in lung cancer. Overall study: Objective responses were observed in about a sixth of patients, and disease control was achieved by around 31%. Notes on the study in general: Per reports, early blood T cell clone dynamics, plus interferon-beta, forecast response most strongly. TCR clones originating in tumors grew in number in blood after radiotherapy plus ipilimumab.

The protocol was immunoSEQ multiplex PCR, while the TCRdb copy is restricted to in-frame clones and leaves out a portion. The sample has 95,000 to 150,000 clones, 75% to 90% seen once. The J gene is TRBJ1-2, the V gene TRBV6-5, with D perhaps matching TRBD1 (5 bases). The TCR was taken from a human donor with non-small cell lung cancer that progressed on radiotherapy plus ipilimumab. This specimen was peripheral blood, taken from a patient treated with radiotherapy plus ipilimumab. In DNA form, the CDR3 reads TGTGCCAGCAGTTACGGGTACAGGAACAATGGCTACACCTTC. Amino acid sequence: CASSYGYRNNGYTF.